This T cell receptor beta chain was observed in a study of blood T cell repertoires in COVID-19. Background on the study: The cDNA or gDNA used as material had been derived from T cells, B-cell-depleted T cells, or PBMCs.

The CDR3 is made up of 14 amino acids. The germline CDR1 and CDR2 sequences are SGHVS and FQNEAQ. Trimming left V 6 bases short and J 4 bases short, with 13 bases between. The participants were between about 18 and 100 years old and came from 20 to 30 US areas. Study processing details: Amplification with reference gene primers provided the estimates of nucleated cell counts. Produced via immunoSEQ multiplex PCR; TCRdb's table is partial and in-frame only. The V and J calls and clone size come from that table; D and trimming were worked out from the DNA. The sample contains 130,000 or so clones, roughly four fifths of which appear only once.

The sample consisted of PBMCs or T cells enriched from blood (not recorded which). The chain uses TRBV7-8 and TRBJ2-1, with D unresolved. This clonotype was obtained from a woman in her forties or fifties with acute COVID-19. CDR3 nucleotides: TGTGCCAGCAGGGCAGACCGGGTTTACAATGAGCAGTTCTTC. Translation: CASRADRVYNEQFF.